Listed below are T cell receptor beta chains from one sample, sequenced in a study of blood T cell repertoires in COVID-19. Generated by immunoSEQ multiplex PCR, the TCRdb table keeps only in-frame clones and is missing some. The sample has under 250,000 clones; 80% to 90% are singletons. Material for sequencing was PBMCs or T cells enriched from blood (not recorded which). The receptors shown here come from a woman aged 30 to 39 with acute COVID-19. CDR3s include the opening cysteine and the closing phenylalanine or tryptophan. A D gene is named only where the DNA matches it firmly. Clone size appears in some rows only: once, few, many, or a class for an expanded clone.

d_call j_call clone_size v_call cdr3_nt cdr3_aa
TRBD2 TRBJ2-7 - TRBV25-1 TGTGCCAGCAGTCCCTTTAGCGGGGGGGCCAACGAGCAGTACTTC CASSPFSGGANEQYF
- TRBJ1-1 - TRBV29-1 TGCAGCGTTGAAGATGGCAGAAACACTGAAGCTTTCTTT CSVEDGRNTEAFF
- TRBJ1-3 once TRBV5-1 TGCGCCAGCAGCGCCCCACAGGGCTCTGGAAACACCATATATTTT CASSAPQGSGNTIYF
- TRBJ1-2 - TRBV10-3 TGTGCCATCAGTGAGTCGACTCAGGGAGGGCCTAACTATGGCTACACCTTC CAISESTQGGPNYGYTF
- TRBJ1-5 once TRBV5-5 TGTGCCAGCAGCTTGGGAGCAGGGAGCAATCAGCCCCAGCATTTT CASSLGAGSNQPQHF
- TRBJ2-5 - TRBV6-5 TGTGCCAGCAGGGGCCTCCCAGGTGGGGAGACCCAGTACTTC CASRGLPGGETQYF
TRBD2 TRBJ2-2 - TRBV9 TGTGCCAGCAGCGTAGCCCTAGCGGCCTTAACCGGGGAGCTGTTTTTT CASSVALAALTGELFF
- TRBJ1-3 - TRBV6-5 TGTGCCAGCAGTTACTCGTCGGTCTCTGGAAACACCATATATTTT CASSYSSVSGNTIYF
TRBD1 TRBJ2-7 once TRBV6-6 TGTGCCAGCAGTTACTACTTGCAGGGGGCGTCCTACGAGCAGTACTTC CASSYYLQGASYEQYF
- TRBJ1-4 - TRBV25-1 TGTGCCAGCAGTTCTCCTCAGGAGGGAGATGAAAAACTGTTTTTT CASSSPQEGDEKLFF
TRBD1 TRBJ1-1 once TRBV5-4 TGTGCCAGCAGCTTCTGGACAGGGTATCGACGGGCTTTCTTT CASSFWTGYRRAFF
- TRBJ2-7 - TRBV6-5 TGTGCCAGCAGTTCCACTTACGAGCAGTACTTC CASSSTYEQYF
- TRBJ1-6 - TRBV13 TGTGCCAGCAGCTATCACCTGGGGGCGTATTCACCCCTCCACTTT CASSYHLGAYSPLHF
- TRBJ1-4 few TRBV4-1 TGCGCCAGCAGCCAAGGGGGAGGGTCTAATGAAAAACTGTTTTTT CASSQGGGSNEKLFF
TRBD2 TRBJ2-3 once TRBV11-2 TGTGCCAGCAGTCCGGGGGGAACAGATACGCAGTATTTT CASSPGGTDTQYF
- TRBJ2-7 - TRBV7-9 TGTGCCAGCAGCTTCCAAGTAGGATCGGGGGAGCAGTACTTC CASSFQVGSGEQYF
- TRBJ1-6 - TRBV20-1 TGCAGTGCTAGTCCGGCGGCAGGGGATTCACCCCTCCACTTT CSASPAAGDSPLHF
- TRBJ2-3 - TRBV11-2 TGTGCCAGCAGCTTGCTACGGGGAACGCAGTATTTT CASSLLRGTQYF
- TRBJ2-1 - TRBV29-1 TGCAGCGTAAGAGCCTACAATGAGCAGTTCTTC CSVRAYNEQFF
- TRBJ2-7 - TRBV5-6 TGTGCCAGCAGCTTGGCTCGCCAGGGCTCCTACGAGCAGTACTTC CASSLARQGSYEQYF
TRBD1 TRBJ1-1 - TRBV5-1 TGCGCCAGCAGTTCTGTTCGACAGGGGGGCACTGAAGCTTTCTTT CASSSVRQGGTEAFF
- TRBJ1-3 - TRBV30 TGTGCCTGGAGACCAGGGGTGAGCTCTGGAAACACCATATATTTT CAWRPGVSSGNTIYF
TRBD1 TRBJ1-2 once TRBV6-5 TGTGCCAGCAGTTCAGGGGGTTCCTATGGCTACACCTTC CASSSGGSYGYTF
- TRBJ1-1 - TRBV3-1/TRBV3-2 TGTGCCAGCAGCTCTAACAGGGCGATCGAAGCTTTCTTT CASSSNRAIEAFF
TRBD1 TRBJ1-3 - TRBV30 TGTGCCTGGAGCGGGGGACAGCCGGAGGGCACCATATATTTT CAWSGGQPEGTIYF
- TRBJ1-2 once TRBV25-1 TGTGCCAGCAGCGAACACAGGACAGTAGGGGTCTATGGCTACACCTTC CASSEHRTVGVYGYTF